The 8 T cell receptor beta chains reported below all come from one sample, sequenced in a study of CD8 T cells in ankylosing spondylitis. TCRdb called the 5' RACE reads again in MiXCR, with one record for every CDR3 protein. The data contain 380,000 or so distinct CDR3 sequences, 20% to 25% of them seen just once; the ten biggest clones take up about 12%. The sample comprised blood, either unsorted or a sorted T cell fraction (not recorded which). These receptors were obtained from a male donor with ankylosing spondylitis or in good health (not recorded which).

This chain uses TRBV3-1 with TRBJ2-2, with 7 positions matching TRBD2. Trimming cost V 4 bases and J 5 bases; bases outside gene matches: 10. This CDR3 region has 16 residues. The germline V gene encodes CDR1 LGHDT and CDR2 YNNKEL (reference sequence). CDR3 loop: CASSPTGGWGTGELFF. For the CDR3, the DNA is TGTGCCAGCAGCCCCACCGGGGGGTGGGGAACCGGGGAGCTGTTTTTT. Full variable domain (outside the CDR3, taken from reference TRBV3-1 and TRBJ2-2): DTAVSQTPKYLVTQMGNDKSIKCEQNLGHDTMYWYKQDSKKFLKIMFSYNNKELIINETVPNRFSPKSPDKAHLNLHINSLELGDSAVYFCASSPTGGWGTGELFFGEGSRLTVL.

This clonotype has a single count. This chain links TRBV7-6 with TRBJ2-1; TRBD2 is a possible D gene (5 bases). V was clipped by 3 bases and J by 1 base, with 10 bases between them. CDR1 is SGHVS, CDR2 FNYEAQ, per germline. This CDR3 spans 15 amino acids. The CDR3 DNA follows: TGTGCCAGCAGCTTGGACGGGGTATCCTACAATGAGCAGTTCTTC. It translates to CASSLDGVSYNEQFF.

This chain links TRBV12-3 or TRBV12-4 with TRBJ2-7, with 8 bases matching TRBD1. V lost 7 bases to trimming and J lost 4 bases; unmatched junction nucleotides: 12. The CDR3 loop spans 15 amino acids. CDR3 DNA sequence: TGTGCCAGCACCTCCGGACAGGGTGAATATTACGAGCAGTACTTC. It translates to CASTSGQGEYYEQYF.

This clonotype was picked up a small number of times. V usage is TRBV12-3 or TRBV12-4 and J usage is TRBJ2-1, with D unresolved. V was trimmed by 7 bases and J by 9 bases, leaving 13 bases between them. The CDR3 loop spans 12 amino acids. The CDR3 region has the DNA TGTGCCAGCACCCTACTTGGCGCTGAGCAGTTCTTC. Its protein is CASTLLGAEQFF.

V is TRBV12-3 or TRBV12-4 and J is TRBJ2-7; 7 bases fit TRBD1. With V trimmed by 6 bases and J by 0 bases, 8 bases remained unmatched. This CDR3 is built from 15 residues. In DNA, the CDR3 is TGTGCCAGCAGCTCCCTGACAGGGACCTCCTACGAGCAGTACTTC. It specifies CASSSLTGTSYEQYF.

This clonotype was seen a few times. This chain links TRBV5-6 with TRBJ2-3, with unresolved D. Germline V gene sequence: CDR1 SGHDT, CDR2 YYEEEE. The CDR3 runs 14 residues. Trimming cost V 3 bases and J 6 bases, with 14 bases left between them. The CDR3 sequence is CASSSELSRDTQYF. CDR3 in DNA: TGTGCCAGCAGCTCAGAGTTGTCCCGGGATACGCAGTATTTT.

The V and J genes are TRBV18 and TRBJ2-2; perhaps TRBD2 as D (5 bases). The CDR3 loop spans 15 amino acids. Germline V CDR1 and CDR2: KGHSH, LQKENI. Trimming removed 0 bases at V and 6 bases at J, with 11 bases between. The CDR3 DNA is TGTGCCAGCTCACCACCTTCTAGCCGTCCCGGGGAGCTGTTTTTT. Its translation is CASSPPSSRPGELFF.

This chain uses TRBV19 with TRBJ1-1; maybe TRBD1 (5 bases). The CDR3 extends over 13 amino acids. Looked up from germline, CDR1 is LNHDA and CDR2 is SQIVND (reference sequence). The V end was cut by 7 bases, the J end by 4 bases, with 13 bases between. Written as DNA, the CDR3 is TGTGCCAGTAACCCTCGGGGGATCACTGAAGCTTTCTTT. Translating it yields CASNPRGITEAFF.